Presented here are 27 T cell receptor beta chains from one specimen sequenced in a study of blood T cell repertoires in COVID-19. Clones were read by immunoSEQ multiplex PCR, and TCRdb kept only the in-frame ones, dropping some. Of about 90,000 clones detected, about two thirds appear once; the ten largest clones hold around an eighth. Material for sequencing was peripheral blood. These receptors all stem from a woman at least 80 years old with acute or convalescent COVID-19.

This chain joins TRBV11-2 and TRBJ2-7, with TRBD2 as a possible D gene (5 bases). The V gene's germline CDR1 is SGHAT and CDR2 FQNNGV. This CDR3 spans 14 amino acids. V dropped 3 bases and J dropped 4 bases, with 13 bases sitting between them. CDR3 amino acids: CASSFGSFIYEQYF. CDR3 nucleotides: TGTGCCAGCAGCTTTGGGAGTTTTATTTACGAGCAGTACTTC. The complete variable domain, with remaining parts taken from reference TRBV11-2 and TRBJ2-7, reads EAGVAQSPRYKIIEKRQSVAFWCNPISGHATLYWYQQILGQGPKLLIQFQNNGVVDDSQLPKDRFSAERLKGVDSTLKIQPAKLEDSAVYLCASSFGSFIYEQYFGPGTRLTVT.

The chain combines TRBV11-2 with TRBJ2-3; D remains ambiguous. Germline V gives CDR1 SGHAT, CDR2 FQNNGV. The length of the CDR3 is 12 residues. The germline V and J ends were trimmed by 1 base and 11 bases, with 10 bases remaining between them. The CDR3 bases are TGTGCCAGCAGCTTAGCCCCGCGCAAGCAGTATTTT. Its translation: CASSLAPRKQYF. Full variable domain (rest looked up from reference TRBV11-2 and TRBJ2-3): EAGVAQSPRYKIIEKRQSVAFWCNPISGHATLYWYQQILGQGPKLLIQFQNNGVVDDSQLPKDRFSAERLKGVDSTLKIQPAKLEDSAVYLCASSLAPRKQYFGPGTRLTVL.

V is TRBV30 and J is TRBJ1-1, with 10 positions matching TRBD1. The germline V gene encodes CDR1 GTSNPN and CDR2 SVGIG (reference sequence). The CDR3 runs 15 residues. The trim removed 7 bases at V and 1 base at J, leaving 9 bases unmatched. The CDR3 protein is CAFSGQGGWNTEAFF. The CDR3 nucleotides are TGTGCCTTTAGTGGACAGGGGGGATGGAACACTGAAGCTTTCTTT.

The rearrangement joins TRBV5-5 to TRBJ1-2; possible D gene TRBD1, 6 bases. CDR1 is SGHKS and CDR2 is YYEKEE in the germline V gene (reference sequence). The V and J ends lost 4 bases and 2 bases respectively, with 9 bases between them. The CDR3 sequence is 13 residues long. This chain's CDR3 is CASSERGNYGYTF. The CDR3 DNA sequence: TGTGCCAGCAGCGAAAGGGGGAACTATGGCTACACCTTC.

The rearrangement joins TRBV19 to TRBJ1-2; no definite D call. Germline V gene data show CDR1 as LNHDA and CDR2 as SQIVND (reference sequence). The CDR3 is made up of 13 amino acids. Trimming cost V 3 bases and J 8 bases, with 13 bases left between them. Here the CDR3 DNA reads TGTGCCAGTAGTATTGCCGGGTCGGGGGGCTACACCTTC. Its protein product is CASSIAGSGGYTF.

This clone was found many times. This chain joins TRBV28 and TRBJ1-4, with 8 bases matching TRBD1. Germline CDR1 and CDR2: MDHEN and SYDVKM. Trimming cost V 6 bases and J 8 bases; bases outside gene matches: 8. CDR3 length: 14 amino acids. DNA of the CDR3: TGTGCCAGCAGAACAGGGGGAAGTGTGGAAAAACTGTTTTTT. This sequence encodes CASRTGGSVEKLFF.

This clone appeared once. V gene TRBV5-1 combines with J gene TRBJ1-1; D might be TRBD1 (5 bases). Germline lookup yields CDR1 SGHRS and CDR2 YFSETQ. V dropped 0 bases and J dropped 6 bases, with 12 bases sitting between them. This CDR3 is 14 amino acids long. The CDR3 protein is CASSLVGADPEAFF. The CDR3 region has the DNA TGCGCCAGCAGCTTGGTAGGGGCCGACCCTGAAGCTTTCTTT.

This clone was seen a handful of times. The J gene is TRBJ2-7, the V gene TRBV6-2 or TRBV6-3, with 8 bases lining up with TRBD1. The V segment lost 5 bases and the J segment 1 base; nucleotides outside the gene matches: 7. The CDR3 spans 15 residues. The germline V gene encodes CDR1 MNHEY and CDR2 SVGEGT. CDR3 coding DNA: TGTGCCAGCAGTCCGGACAGGGCAAGGTCCTACGAGCAGTACTTC. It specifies CASSPDRARSYEQYF.

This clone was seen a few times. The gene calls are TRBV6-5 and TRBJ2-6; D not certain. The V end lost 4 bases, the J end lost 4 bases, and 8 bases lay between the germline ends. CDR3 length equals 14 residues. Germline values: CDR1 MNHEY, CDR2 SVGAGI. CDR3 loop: CASSSWRGANVLTF. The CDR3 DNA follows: TGTGCCAGCAGTTCCTGGAGAGGGGCCAACGTCCTGACTTTC.

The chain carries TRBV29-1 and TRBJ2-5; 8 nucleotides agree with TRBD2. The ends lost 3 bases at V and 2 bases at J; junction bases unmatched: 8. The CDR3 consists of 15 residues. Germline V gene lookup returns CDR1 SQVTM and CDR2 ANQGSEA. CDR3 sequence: CSVEWRLARQETQYF. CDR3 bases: TGCAGCGTTGAGTGGAGACTAGCGAGACAAGAGACCCAGTACTTC.

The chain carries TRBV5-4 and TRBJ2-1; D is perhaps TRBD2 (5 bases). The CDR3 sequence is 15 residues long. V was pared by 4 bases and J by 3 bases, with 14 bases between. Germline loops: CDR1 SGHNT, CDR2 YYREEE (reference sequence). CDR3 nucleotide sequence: TGTGCCAGCAGCCTTAACGAGGGCTTCTACAATGAGCAGTTCTTC. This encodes CASSLNEGFYNEQFF.

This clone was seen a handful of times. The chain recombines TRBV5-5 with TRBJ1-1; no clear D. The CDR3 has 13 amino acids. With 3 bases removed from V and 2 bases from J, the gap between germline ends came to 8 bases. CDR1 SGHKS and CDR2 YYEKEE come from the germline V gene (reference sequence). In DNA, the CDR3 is TGTGCCAGCAGCTCACATTCCAACACTGAAGCTTTCTTT. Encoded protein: CASSSHSNTEAFF.

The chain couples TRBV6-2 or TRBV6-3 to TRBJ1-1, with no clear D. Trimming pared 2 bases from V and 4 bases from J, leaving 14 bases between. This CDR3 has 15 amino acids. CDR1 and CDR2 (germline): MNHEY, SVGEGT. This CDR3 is CASSYERGVGTEAFF. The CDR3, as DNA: TGTGCCAGCAGTTACGAGCGGGGAGTGGGCACTGAAGCTTTCTTT.

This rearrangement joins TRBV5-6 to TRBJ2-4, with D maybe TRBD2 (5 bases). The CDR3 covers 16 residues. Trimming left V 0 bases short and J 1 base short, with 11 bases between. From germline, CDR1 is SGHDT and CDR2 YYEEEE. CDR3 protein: CASSLDRGEAKNIQYF. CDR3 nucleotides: TGTGCCAGCAGCTTGGATCGGGGAGAGGCCAAAAACATTCAGTACTTC.

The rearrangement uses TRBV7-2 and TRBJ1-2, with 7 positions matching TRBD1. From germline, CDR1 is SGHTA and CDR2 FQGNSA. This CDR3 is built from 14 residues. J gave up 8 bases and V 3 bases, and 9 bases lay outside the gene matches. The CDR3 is CASSFTGEVWGYTF. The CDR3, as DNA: TGTGCCAGCAGCTTCACAGGGGAAGTTTGGGGCTACACCTTC.

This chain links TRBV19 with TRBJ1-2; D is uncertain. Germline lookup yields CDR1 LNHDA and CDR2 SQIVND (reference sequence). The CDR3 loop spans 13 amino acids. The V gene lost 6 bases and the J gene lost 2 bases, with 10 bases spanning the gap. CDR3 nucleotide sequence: TGTGCCAGTAGCGAACAGTTAAACTATGGCTACACCTTC. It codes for CASSEQLNYGYTF.

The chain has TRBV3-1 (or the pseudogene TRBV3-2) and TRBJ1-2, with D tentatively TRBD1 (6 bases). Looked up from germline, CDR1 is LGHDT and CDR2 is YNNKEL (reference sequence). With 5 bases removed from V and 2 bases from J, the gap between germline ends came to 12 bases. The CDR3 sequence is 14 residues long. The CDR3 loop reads CASSIGTGNYGYTF. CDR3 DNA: TGTGCCAGCAGCATTGGTACAGGGAACTATGGCTACACCTTC.

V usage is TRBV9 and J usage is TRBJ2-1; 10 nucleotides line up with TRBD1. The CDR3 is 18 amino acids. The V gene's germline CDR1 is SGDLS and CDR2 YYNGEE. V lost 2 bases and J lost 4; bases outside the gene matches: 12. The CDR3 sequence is CASSVSVSGTGAYNEQFF. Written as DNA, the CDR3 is TGTGCCAGCAGCGTGTCAGTTTCCGGGACAGGGGCATACAATGAGCAGTTCTTC.

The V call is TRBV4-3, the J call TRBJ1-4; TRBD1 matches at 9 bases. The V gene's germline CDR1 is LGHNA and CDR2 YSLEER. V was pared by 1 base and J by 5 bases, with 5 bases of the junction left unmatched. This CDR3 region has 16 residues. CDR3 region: CASSQGLGQGNEKLFF. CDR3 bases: TGCGCCAGCAGCCAAGGCCTCGGACAGGGGAATGAAAAACTGTTTTTT.

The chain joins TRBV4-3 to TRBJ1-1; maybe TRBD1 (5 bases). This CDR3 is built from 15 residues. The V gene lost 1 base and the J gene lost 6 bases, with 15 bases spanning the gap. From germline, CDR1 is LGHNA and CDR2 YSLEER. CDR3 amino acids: CASSQVWQGGPEAFF. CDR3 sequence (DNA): TGCGCCAGCAGCCAAGTCTGGCAGGGTGGCCCTGAAGCTTTCTTT.

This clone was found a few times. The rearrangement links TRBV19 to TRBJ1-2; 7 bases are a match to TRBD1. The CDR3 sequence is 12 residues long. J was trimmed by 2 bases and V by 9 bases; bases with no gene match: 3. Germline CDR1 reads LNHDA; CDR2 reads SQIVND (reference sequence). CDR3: CASGQANYGYTF. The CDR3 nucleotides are TGTGCCAGCGGACAGGCAAACTATGGCTACACCTTC.

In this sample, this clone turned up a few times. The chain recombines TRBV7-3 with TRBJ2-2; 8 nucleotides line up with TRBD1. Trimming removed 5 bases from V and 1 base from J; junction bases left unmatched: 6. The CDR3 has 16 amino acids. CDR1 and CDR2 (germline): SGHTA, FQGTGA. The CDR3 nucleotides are TGTGCCAGCAGCCCAACAGGGGGTAGGAACACCGGGGAGCTGTTTTTT. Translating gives CASSPTGGRNTGELFF.

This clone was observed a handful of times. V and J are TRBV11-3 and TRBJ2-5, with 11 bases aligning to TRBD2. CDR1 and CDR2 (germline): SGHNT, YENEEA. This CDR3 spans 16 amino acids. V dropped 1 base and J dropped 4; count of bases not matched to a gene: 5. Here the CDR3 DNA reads TGTGCCAGCAGCTTAGTTCCAGGGACTAGCGGAGAGACCCAGTACTTC. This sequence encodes CASSLVPGTSGETQYF.

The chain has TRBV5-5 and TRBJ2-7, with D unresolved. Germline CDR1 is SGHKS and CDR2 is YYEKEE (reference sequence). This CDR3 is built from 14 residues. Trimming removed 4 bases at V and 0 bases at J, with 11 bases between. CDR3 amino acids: CASSASLASYEQYF. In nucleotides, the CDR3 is TGTGCCAGCAGCGCTTCGTTGGCCTCCTACGAGCAGTACTTC.

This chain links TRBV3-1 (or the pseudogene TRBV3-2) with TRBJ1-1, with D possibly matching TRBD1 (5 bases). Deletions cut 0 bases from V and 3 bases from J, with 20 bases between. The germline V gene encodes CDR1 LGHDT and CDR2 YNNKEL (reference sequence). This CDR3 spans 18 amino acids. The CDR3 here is CASSQDRFWRGGHTEAFF. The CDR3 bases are TGTGCCAGCAGCCAAGATCGGTTTTGGAGGGGAGGCCACACTGAAGCTTTCTTT.

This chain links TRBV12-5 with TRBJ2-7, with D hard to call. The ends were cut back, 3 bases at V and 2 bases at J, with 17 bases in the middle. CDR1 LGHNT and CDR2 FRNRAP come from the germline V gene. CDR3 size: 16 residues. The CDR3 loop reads CASGLNPGSPTYEQYF. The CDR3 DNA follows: TGTGCTAGTGGTTTAAACCCAGGATCCCCAACCTACGAGCAGTACTTC.

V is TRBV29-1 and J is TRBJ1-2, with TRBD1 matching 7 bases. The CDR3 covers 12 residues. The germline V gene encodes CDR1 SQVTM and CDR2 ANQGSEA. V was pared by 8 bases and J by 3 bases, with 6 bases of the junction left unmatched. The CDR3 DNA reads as TGCAGCATGCGGGACAGCCACTATGGCTACACCTTC. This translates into CSMRDSHYGYTF.